These 22 T cell receptor beta chains originate from one sample sequenced in a study of response to subunit inactivated influenza vaccine. TCRdb independently ran MiXCR on the RT-PCR reads; one entry per CDR3 protein. This repertoire shows about 190,000 distinct CDR3 sequences, about 15% found once; its top ten account for roughly 24%. This specimen was CD8+ T cells sorted from PBMCs, taken more than 4 days after vaccination. These receptors all come from a man aged 50-59 years who received an inactivated influenza vaccine.

This clonotype has more than one count but fewer than ten. This chain uses TRBV20-1 with TRBJ2-7, with a weak D call TRBD1 (5 bases). V dropped 0 bases and J dropped 5 bases, with 17 bases sitting between them. The CDR3 has 15 residues. Germline V gives CDR1 DFQATT, CDR2 SNEGSKA (reference sequence). The DNA for the CDR3 is TGCAGTGCTAGAGATCTCGGGCAGGGTTTCCACGAGCAGTACTTC. Protein: CSARDLGQGFHEQYF.

This clonotype was seen only a few times. This chain links TRBV12-3 or TRBV12-4 with TRBJ2-3, with D maybe TRBD1 (5 bases). Trimming took off 5 bases at V and 2 bases at J, with 11 bases between the two ends. The CDR3 consists of 14 residues. The CDR3 region is CASSIQAFTDTQYF. As DNA, the CDR3 is TGTGCCAGCAGTATACAGGCGTTCACAGATACGCAGTATTTT.

A few counts support this clonotype. The genes are TRBV12-3 or TRBV12-4 and TRBJ2-1, with 12 bases fitting TRBD2. The CDR3 has 17 amino acids. V was clipped by 1 base and J by 7 bases; unmatched bases: 8. DNA for the CDR3: TGTGCCAGCAGTTTAGATGGACTAGCGGGAACATCGAATGAGCAGTTCTTC. It is translated as CASSLDGLAGTSNEQFF.

The chain carries TRBV7-8 and TRBJ2-3, with D possibly being TRBD1 (6 bases). The V gene's germline CDR1 is SGHVS and CDR2 FQNEAQ. This CDR3 is built from 15 residues. Deletions cut 0 bases from V and 1 base from J, with 8 bases between. The CDR3 DNA reads TGTGCCAGCAGCTTAGCAGGGGGACGCACAGATACGCAGTATTTT. Protein: CASSLAGGRTDTQYF.

The V gene is TRBV7-8, the J gene TRBJ2-3; 9 bases are shared with TRBD1. The CDR3 loop spans 16 amino acids. J was trimmed by 4 bases and V by 5 bases; bases with no gene match: 10. The germline V gene has CDR1 SGHVS and CDR2 FQNEAQ. CDR3 bases: TGTGCCAGCAGCAGCTACACGGGACAGGGAGCAGATACGCAGTATTTT. It translates to CASSSYTGQGADTQYF.

On this clonotype: Sequence at one end of the junction differs from germline and may be a read error. This CDR3 is CACSLVGQIYEQYF. The CDR3 DNA follows: TGTGCCTGCAGCTTGGTTGGGCAGATATACGAGCAGTACTTC. The chain combines TRBV5-5 with TRBJ2-7; no clear D gene. CDR1 and CDR2 from the germline V gene are SGHKS and YYEKEE (reference sequence). The CDR3 sequence is 14 residues long.

There are a few counts of this clonotype. The CDR3 bases are TGCGCCAGCAGCACCGTAGCGGGAAAACCAACAGATACGCAGTATTTT. Protein sequence: CASSTVAGKPTDTQYF. The chain is built from TRBV4-3 and TRBJ2-3, with 8 bases lining up with TRBD2. The CDR3 has 16 residues. Looked up from germline, CDR1 is LGHNA and CDR2 is YSLEER. With 5 bases clipped from V and 3 bases from J, the junction kept 10 bases outside the gene matches.

The J gene is TRBJ2-3, the V gene TRBV5-6; TRBD1 matches at 12 bases. The ends lost 2 bases at V and 6 bases at J; junction bases unmatched: 7. The CDR3 spans 16 residues. Germline CDR1 reads SGHDT; CDR2 reads YYEEEE. DNA of the CDR3: TGTGCCAGCAGCTTACCGGGACAGGGGGCGTCGGATACGCAGTATTTT. Protein sequence: CASSLPGQGASDTQYF.

At least ten counts were recorded for this clonotype. The rearrangement joins TRBV6-1 to TRBJ2-7; no definite D call. The CDR3 is 13 amino acids. Germline-derived CDR1 and CDR2 are MNHNS and SASEGT. The germline V and J ends were trimmed by 7 bases and 1 base, with 11 bases remaining between them. This chain's CDR3 is CASNGLNSYEQYF. The CDR3 nucleotides read TGTGCCAGCAACGGGCTGAATTCCTACGAGCAGTACTTC.

This clonotype was counted a single time. The DNA of the CDR3 is TGCGCCAGCAGCCAAAACTTATATGAAAAACTGTTTTTT. As protein: CASSQNLYEKLFF. The chain recombines TRBV4-1 with TRBJ1-4; D unresolved. The CDR3 loop spans 13 amino acids. Trimming removed 2 bases at V and 6 bases at J, with 7 bases between. Germline CDR1 MGHRA, CDR2 YSYEKL.

The CDR3 region is CASSHGTGPNQPQHF. Written as DNA, the CDR3 is TGTGCCAGCAGCCACGGGACAGGTCCAAATCAGCCCCAGCATTTT. This chain joins TRBV7-9 and TRBJ1-5, with 8 bases lining up with TRBD1. Per germline, CDR1 SEHNR and CDR2 FQNEAQ (reference sequence). With V trimmed by 5 bases and J by 4 bases, 7 bases remained unmatched. The CDR3 length is 15 residues.

About this clonotype: One end of the junction does not line up with germline, which may come from a read error. The chain combines TRBV11-1 with TRBJ2-2; TRBD1 matches at 7 bases. CDR1 is SGHAT, CDR2 FQDESV, per germline (reference sequence). The CDR3 sequence is 16 residues long. Here the CDR3 reads CASSFNRGWNTGELFF. CDR3 nucleotides: TGTGCCAGTAGCTTTAACAGGGGATGGAACACCGGGGAGCTGTTTTTT.

This clonotype was seen many times. The J gene is TRBJ2-3, the V gene TRBV7-8, with 11 bases lining up with TRBD2. The CDR3 has 18 residues. Germline V gene data show CDR1 as SGHVS and CDR2 as FQNEAQ. With V trimmed by 2 bases and J by 6 bases, 13 bases remained unmatched. The CDR3 nucleotides are TGTGCCAGCAGCTTACGGCATACTAGCGGGAGAGAGGTCGATACGCAGTATTTT. Translation gives CASSLRHTSGREVDTQYF.

V is TRBV2 and J is TRBJ2-1, with D perhaps matching TRBD2 (5 bases). The germline CDR1 and CDR2 sequences are SNHLY and FYNNEI. This CDR3 comprises 13 residues. Trimming removed 6 bases at V and 0 bases at J, with 6 bases between. CDR3 in DNA: TGTGCCAGCAGGGGGAGCTCCTACAATGAGCAGTTCTTC. Translating gives CASRGSSYNEQFF. The variable domain in full, completed from reference TRBV2 and TRBJ2-1, reads EPEVTQTPSHQVTQMGQEVILRCVPISNHLYFYWYRQILGQKVEFLVSFYNNEISEKSEIFDDQFSVERPDGSNFTLKIRSTKLEDSAMYFCASRGSSYNEQFFGPGTRLTVL.

Many counts were recorded for this clonotype. The rearrangement joins TRBV6-5 to TRBJ2-3; a weak D match, TRBD2 (6 bases). The CDR3 loop spans 17 amino acids. The V end lost 0 bases, the J end lost 0 bases, and 13 bases lay between the germline ends. Per the germline V gene, CDR1 is MNHEY and CDR2 is SVGAGI. The CDR3 DNA is TGTGCCAGCAGTTACTCAACCGGGACTCCTAGCACAGATACGCAGTATTTT. Its protein is CASSYSTGTPSTDTQYF.

This chain uses TRBV29-1 with TRBJ1-2; D is undetermined. There are 10 residues in the CDR3. The germline V gene encodes CDR1 SQVTM and CDR2 ANQGSEA. V lost 2 bases to trimming and J lost 4 bases, with 2 bases between them. The CDR3 here is CSVESYGYTF. The CDR3 DNA sequence: TGCAGCGTTGAAAGCTATGGCTACACCTTC.

CDR3 sequence reads: CSARDLLSSGNTIYF. The DNA of the CDR3 is TGCAGTGCTAGAGATTTGCTTAGCTCTGGAAACACCATATATTTT. The V call is TRBV20-1, the J call TRBJ1-3; no definite D call. The ends were cut back, 0 bases at V and 0 bases at J, with 9 bases in the middle. Germline V gene data show CDR1 as DFQATT and CDR2 as SNEGSKA (reference sequence). There are 15 residues in the CDR3.

The chain uses TRBV4-1 and TRBJ2-7, with TRBD1 matching 9 bases. Germline loops: CDR1 MGHRA, CDR2 YSYEKL. The CDR3 loop spans 15 amino acids. V shed 0 bases and J 6 bases; nucleotides not matched to a gene: 6. CDR3 sequence reads: CASSQDNRGQGEQYF. CDR3 sequence (DNA): TGCGCCAGCAGCCAAGATAACAGGGGGCAGGGCGAGCAGTACTTC.

This clonotype was recorded a few times. The chain has TRBV12-3 or TRBV12-4 and TRBJ2-5; 14 bases align to TRBD2. The CDR3 is 18 residues long. With 7 bases clipped from V and 4 bases from J, the junction kept 14 bases outside the gene matches. The CDR3 region has the DNA TGTGCCAGCAATCCATCGGGACTAGCGGGGGATGGGGGAGAGACCCAGTACTTC. Protein: CASNPSGLAGDGGETQYF.

The chain recombines TRBV9 with TRBJ1-4, with D possibly TRBD1 on 5 matching bases. The germline V and J ends were trimmed by 0 bases and 0 bases, with 12 bases remaining between them. This CDR3 spans 17 amino acids. Germline CDR1 SGDLS, CDR2 YYNGEE. DNA of the CDR3: TGTGCCAGCAGCGTAGGGCCAGGGCTAACAACTAATGAAAAACTGTTTTTT. This encodes CASSVGPGLTTNEKLFF.

This clonotype came up a few times. This chain connects TRBV6-5 to TRBJ2-1; 8 nucleotides match TRBD2. The junction had 6 bases not matched to a gene; V was cut back by 3 bases and J by 5 bases. Germline loops: CDR1 MNHEY, CDR2 SVGAGI. This CDR3 contains 15 residues. This chain's CDR3 is CASSYNSGIDNEQFF. The CDR3 DNA follows: TGTGCCAGCAGTTATAATAGCGGGATAGACAATGAGCAGTTCTTC.

This clonotype was seen a few times. V is TRBV7-9 and J is TRBJ1-1, with 8 nucleotides matching TRBD1. From germline, CDR1 is SEHNR and CDR2 FQNEAQ (reference sequence). After removal of 4 bases from V and 3 bases from J, the junction contained 10 bases not matched to a gene. This CDR3 region has 16 residues. The CDR3 DNA reads as TGTGCCAGCAGCTCCGGGACAGGTCTCGTTCACACTGAAGCTTTCTTT. Translating it yields CASSSGTGLVHTEAFF.